The present TCR beta chain was sequenced within a study of glioma-infiltrating T cells. Overall study results and limits: Gliomas, especially low-grade, showed above-expected tissue-blood divergence; non-neoplastic patients showed below. CDR3 overlap between tissue and blood was very small.

There are 14 residues in the CDR3. CDR1 is LNHDA and CDR2 is SQIVND in the germline V gene (reference sequence). For this clonotype: The antigen is unknown. One end of the junction fails to match germline, which may point to a read error.

TCR alpha and beta CDR3 regions were amplified from RNA using iRepertoire nested multiplex PCR. TCRdb re-called the multiplex PCR reads with MiXCR, one entry per CDR3 protein. The sample gives 95,000 to 110,000 distinct CDR3 sequences, around 30% of which show up once; 44% is in the top ten. The gene calls are TRBV19 and TRBJ1-2; weak D call: TRBD1 (6 bases). The sequencing input was glioma tissue, nonneoplastic brain tissue, or PBMCs (not recorded which). The clonotype was recovered from a human donor with low-grade glioma or glioblastoma, undergoing nonglioma brain surgery, or in good health (not recorded which). CDR3 protein: CASSPAGTRNGFTF. The CDR3 nucleotides read TGTGCAAGTTCACCTGCCGGGACAAGGAATGGCTTCACCTTC.